These 29 T cell receptor beta chains were all obtained from the same sample, sequenced in a study of cytomegalovirus exposure and HLA in healthy donors. With 60 Vbeta and 13 Jbeta primers, the PCR was carried out. Assay: immunoSEQ multiplex PCR; the TCRdb copy retains only in-frame clones and omits some. The table includes about 100,000 clones, 65% to 80% detected once. The material sequenced was PBMCs. The receptors here all came from a woman aged 40 to 50 in good health and CMV-seronegative.

V gene TRBV2 combines with J gene TRBJ2-5; TRBD2 matches 13 bases. The germline CDR1 and CDR2 sequences are SNHLY and FYNNEI. The V gene end was trimmed by 4 bases and the J gene end by 4 bases; junction bases not matched to a gene: 3. The CDR3 is 15 amino acids. CDR3 protein: CASSGGLAGTETQYF. In nucleotides, the CDR3 is TGTGCCAGCAGTGGGGGACTAGCGGGGACAGAGACCCAGTACTTC. The full variable domain, with the rest looked up from reference TRBV2 and TRBJ2-5, is EPEVTQTPSHQVTQMGQEVILRCVPISNHLYFYWYRQILGQKVEFLVSFYNNEISEKSEIFDDQFSVERPDGSNFTLKIRSTKLEDSAMYFCASSGGLAGTETQYFGPGTRLLVL.

The chain employs TRBV7-2 and TRBJ1-1, with a weak D call TRBD1 (5 bases). Trimming stripped 4 bases from V and 5 bases from J, with 14 bases between. Germline V lookup: CDR1 SGHTA, CDR2 FQGNSA. The CDR3 covers 14 residues. The CDR3 is CASSSDILGTEAFF. The DNA for the CDR3 is TGTGCCAGCAGCTCGGACATCTTGGGAACTGAAGCTTTCTTT.

The J gene is TRBJ2-3, the V gene TRBV19; the match to TRBD2 covers 9 bases. The CDR3 has 16 residues. CDR1 and CDR2 (germline): LNHDA, SQIVND (reference sequence). V was clipped by 5 bases and J by 3 bases; unmatched bases: 9. CDR3 nucleotide sequence: TGTGCCAGTAGTGGCAGCGGGAGGTTGTCGACAGATACGCAGTATTTT. Encoded protein: CASSGSGRLSTDTQYF.

The V gene is TRBV30, the J gene TRBJ2-4, with 8 bases that match TRBD1. The CDR3 contains 14 residues. Germline lookup yields CDR1 GTSNPN and CDR2 SVGIG (reference sequence). J gave up 0 bases and V 5 bases, and 3 bases lay outside the gene matches. The CDR3 region has the DNA TGTGCCTGGGGAGGACAGGGAGCCAAAAACATTCAGTACTTC. Residues: CAWGGQGAKNIQYF.

CDR3 DNA sequence: TGTGCCAGCAGCGCCCCCGGGACAGCGGATGAAAAACTGTTTTTT. Protein product: CASSAPGTADEKLFF. This chain uses TRBV5-8 with TRBJ1-4; 7 bases agree with TRBD1. The CDR3 covers 15 residues. Germline CDR1 and CDR2: SGHTS and YDEGEE. The V segment lost 4 bases and the J segment 6 bases; nucleotides outside the gene matches: 9.

The chain combines TRBV11-3 with TRBJ2-7; 10 positions agree with TRBD1. The length of the CDR3 is 14 residues. Trimming took 4 bases from V and 6 from J; bases not matched to a gene: 6. Germline V lookup: CDR1 SGHNT, CDR2 YENEEA. CDR3 sequence (DNA): TGTGCCAGCAGCTCCGGGACAGGGGACGGCGAGCAGTACTTC. Translated: CASSSGTGDGEQYF.

The chain couples TRBV6-5 to TRBJ2-4, with 11 bases aligning to TRBD2. Per germline, CDR1 MNHEY and CDR2 SVGAGI. Losses at the gene ends were 4 bases for V and 9 bases for J; bases not matched to a gene: 8. The CDR3 runs to 15 residues. The CDR3 sequence is CASSSASGGRAIQYF. Written as DNA, the CDR3 is TGTGCCAGCAGTTCGGCTAGCGGGGGGCGGGCCATTCAGTACTTC.

This rearrangement joins TRBV19 to TRBJ1-5, with no clear D. Trimming pared 2 bases from V and 3 bases from J, leaving 11 bases between. The CDR3 consists of 15 residues. Germline CDR1 is LNHDA and CDR2 is SQIVND (reference sequence). This chain's CDR3 is CASSIQTGSNQPQHF. CDR3 in DNA: TGTGCCAGTAGTATACAGACGGGGTCCAATCAGCCCCAGCATTTT.

The V gene is TRBV11-2, the J gene TRBJ2-1, with D possibly matching TRBD2 (5 bases). The germline gives CDR1 SGHAT, CDR2 FQNNGV. The germline V and J ends were trimmed by 4 bases and 4 bases, with 20 bases remaining between them. This CDR3 region has 17 residues. The chain's CDR3 is CASSYSGRGAVYNEQFF. CDR3 coding DNA: TGTGCCAGCAGCTACTCGGGTCGGGGAGCGGTTTACAATGAGCAGTTCTTC.

The V call is TRBV19, the J call TRBJ2-1; 14 bases match TRBD2. CDR3 length equals 14 residues. Trimming removed 7 bases from V and 8 bases from J; junction bases left unmatched: 4. CDR1 is LNHDA and CDR2 is SQIVND in the germline V gene (reference sequence). The CDR3 sequence: CASKKTSGRDEQFF. The CDR3 coding sequence is TGTGCCAGTAAGAAGACTAGCGGGAGGGATGAGCAGTTCTTC.

The chain is built from TRBV28 and TRBJ1-4; D gene unclear. This CDR3 comprises 12 residues. From germline, CDR1 is MDHEN and CDR2 SYDVKM. Trimming pared 8 bases from V and 0 bases from J, leaving 4 bases between. For the CDR3, the DNA is TGTGCCAGCGCGACAACTAATGAAAAACTGTTTTTT. Translating gives CASATTNEKLFF.

The chain links TRBV9 to TRBJ2-1; TRBD2 might be the D (6 bases). Germline loops: CDR1 SGDLS, CDR2 YYNGEE. The CDR3 is made up of 16 amino acids. Trimming shortened V by 4 bases and J by 6 bases, and 20 bases separated the two germline ends. CDR3: CASSTVTTGVGNEQFF. CDR3 bases: TGTGCCAGCAGCACAGTTACTACGGGGGTCGGCAATGAGCAGTTCTTC.

The CDR3: CASSAGKINEQFF. Written as DNA, the CDR3 is TGTGCCAGCAGCGCAGGGAAGATCAATGAGCAGTTCTTC. The rearrangement links TRBV7-2 to TRBJ2-1, with D possibly being TRBD1 (5 bases). CDR1 is SGHTA, CDR2 FQGNSA, per germline. The V and J ends lost 5 bases and 6 bases respectively, with 11 bases between them. This CDR3 spans 13 amino acids.

In the case of this clone: The CDR3 end shows no conserved phenylalanine or tryptophan, and so a read error is likely. The J gene is TRBJ2-7, the V gene TRBV18; 7 bases map to TRBD2. V lost 3 bases to trimming and J lost 1 base; unmatched junction nucleotides: 6. The CDR3 spans 15 residues. Germline assignment: CDR1 KGHSH and CDR2 LQKENI. Here the CDR3 DNA reads TGTGCCAGCTCACCCAGCATCGGGGGGTCCTACGAGCAGTACCTC. As protein: CASSPSIGGSYEQYL.

The rearrangement uses TRBV27 and TRBJ2-1; D is possibly TRBD2 (5 bases). Trimming took off 2 bases at V and 5 bases at J, with 22 bases between the two ends. CDR1 is MNHEY, CDR2 SMNVEV, per germline (reference sequence). This CDR3 spans 18 amino acids. This CDR3 reads CASSLMGFWSGRDNEQFF. CDR3 coding DNA: TGTGCCAGCAGTTTAATGGGCTTTTGGAGCGGAAGGGACAATGAGCAGTTCTTC.

The genes are TRBV6-5 and TRBJ1-6; D is possibly TRBD1 (5 bases). V lost 6 bases, J lost 13 bases, and 19 bases lay in between. This CDR3 spans 14 amino acids. Germline CDR1 MNHEY, CDR2 SVGAGI. The CDR3 region is CASSPTGGELPLHF. CDR3 bases: TGTGCCAGCAGCCCAACGGGGGGGGAATTGCCCCTCCACTTT.

The V and J genes are TRBV5-4 and TRBJ1-1; 7 bases match TRBD1. This CDR3 is built from 16 residues. The J segment lost 5 bases and the V segment lost 4 bases, leaving 14 bases of the junction unmatched. CDR1 and CDR2 from the germline V gene are SGHNT and YYREEE (reference sequence). The CDR3 sequence is CASSQLDREAKTEAFF. CDR3 in DNA: TGTGCCAGCAGCCAACTAGACAGGGAGGCGAAGACTGAAGCTTTCTTT.

J is TRBJ2-7 and V is TRBV30; D may be TRBD1 (6 bases). Per the germline V gene, CDR1 is GTSNPN and CDR2 is SVGIG (reference sequence). The CDR3 is 17 amino acids. V lost 3 bases and J 5 bases, leaving 26 bases between the germline ends. In DNA, the CDR3 is TGTGCCTGGAGCCACACACCAGTACAGGGATTGGTGGACGAGCAGTACTTC. This gives the protein CAWSHTPVQGLVDEQYF.

CDR3 sequence reads: CASGLKQGVGTEAFF. In nucleotides, the CDR3 is TGTGCCAGCGGTCTTAAACAGGGCGTCGGCACTGAAGCTTTCTTT. V is TRBV28 and J is TRBJ1-1; maybe TRBD1 (6 bases). The ends were cut back, 8 bases at V and 4 bases at J, with 20 bases in the middle. The CDR3 contains 15 residues. CDR1 is MDHEN and CDR2 is SYDVKM in the germline V gene.

The V call is TRBV28, the J call TRBJ2-5; 7 positions agree with TRBD1. After removal of 7 bases from V and 7 bases from J, the junction contained 9 bases not matched to a gene. CDR3 length equals 13 residues. CDR1 and CDR2 from the germline V gene are MDHEN and SYDVKM. Here the CDR3 reads CASTLTGLGTQYF. The CDR3 region has the DNA TGTGCCAGCACCCTGACAGGGCTCGGGACCCAGTACTTC.

The V gene is TRBV28, the J gene TRBJ2-3, with 8 bases that match TRBD1. V lost 4 bases to trimming and J lost 6 bases; unmatched junction nucleotides: 6. Germline-derived CDR1 and CDR2 are MDHEN and SYDVKM. This CDR3 has 14 amino acids. This chain's CDR3 is CASSSAGGLDTQYF. The DNA of the CDR3 is TGTGCCAGCAGTTCAGCAGGGGGCTTGGATACGCAGTATTTT. Using reference TRBV28 and TRBJ2-3 for the parts outside the CDR3, the full variable domain is DVKVTQSSRYLVKRTGEKVFLECVQDMDHENMFWYRQDPGLGLRLIYFSYDVKMKEKGDIPEGYSVSREKKERFSLILESASTNQTSMYLCASSSAGGLDTQYFGPGTRLTVL.

The chain links TRBV2 to TRBJ1-5; possible D gene TRBD1, 5 bases. CDR1 and CDR2 (germline): SNHLY, FYNNEI. Between the trimmed V and J ends, which lost 5 bases and 1 base, there was a span of 12 bases. The CDR3 length is 15 residues. This CDR3 reads CASSRDGGSNQPQHF. The CDR3 bases are TGTGCCAGCAGTCGTGACGGGGGAAGCAATCAGCCCCAGCATTTT.

V and J are TRBV15 and TRBJ2-5, with TRBD2 matching 9 bases. The CDR3 totals 16 residues. CDR1 LNHNV and CDR2 YYDKDF come from the germline V gene (reference sequence). Germline trimming cut 4 bases from V and 5 bases from J; bases unmatched to any gene: 11. The CDR3 region is CATSTGLAPEWETQYF. The CDR3 DNA reads TGTGCCACCAGCACAGGACTAGCGCCTGAGTGGGAGACCCAGTACTTC.

V is TRBV7-9 and J is TRBJ2-3, with a tentative D call TRBD2 (6 bases). V lost 3 bases and J lost 6, with 19 bases in between. CDR1 is SEHNR and CDR2 is FQNEAQ in the germline V gene (reference sequence). This CDR3 contains 16 residues. CDR3: CASSLVGGTSPDTQYF. CDR3 sequence (DNA): TGTGCCAGCAGCTTGGTAGGCGGTACTAGCCCGGATACGCAGTATTTT.

Only a few counts were recorded for this clone. The chain joins TRBV19 to TRBJ1-6, with no clear D. CDR3 length: 18 amino acids. The V gene lost 5 bases and the J gene lost 3 bases, with 20 bases spanning the gap. Germline V CDR1 and CDR2: LNHDA, SQIVND (reference sequence). As DNA, the CDR3 is TGTGCCAGTAGTCCCCTCGGGAGGATTCGTGGCTATAATTCACCCCTCCACTTT. Protein: CASSPLGRIRGYNSPLHF.

This clone occurred once. V is TRBV28 and J is TRBJ1-1, with 12 bases fitting TRBD1. The V gene's germline CDR1 is MDHEN and CDR2 SYDVKM. V was pared by 5 bases and J by 0 bases, with 7 bases of the junction left unmatched. CDR3 length equals 17 residues. The CDR3, as DNA: TGTGCCAGCAGTGAAACGGGACAGGGGGCATTGAACACTGAAGCTTTCTTT. Its protein is CASSETGQGALNTEAFF.

The chain joins TRBV15 to TRBJ2-1, with TRBD2 matching over 7 bases. Per germline, CDR1 LNHNV and CDR2 YYDKDF (reference sequence). This CDR3 is 15 amino acids long. Unmatched junction bases numbered 4, after V lost 1 base and J lost 4 bases. The CDR3 nucleotides are TGTGCCACCAGCAGAGGGCGGGGGAAGTACAATGAGCAGTTCTTC. Encoded protein: CATSRGRGKYNEQFF.

This chain uses TRBV30 with TRBJ1-2, with 8 bases fitting TRBD1. There are 15 residues in the CDR3. V trimming: 2 bases; J trimming: 3 bases; junction bases outside the gene matches: 8. Germline loops: CDR1 GTSNPN, CDR2 SVGIG (reference sequence). The CDR3 nucleotides read TGTGCCTGGAGTCCAGGGGGCGCAGAGGACTATGGCTACACCTTC. Translated: CAWSPGGAEDYGYTF.

This sequence joins TRBV28 and TRBJ1-2; D is possibly TRBD1 (6 bases). Per the germline V gene, CDR1 is MDHEN and CDR2 is SYDVKM. This CDR3 comprises 11 residues. Trimming stripped 8 bases from V and 2 bases from J, with 6 bases between. This chain's CDR3 is CASGGNYGYTF. The CDR3, as DNA: TGTGCCAGCGGGGGCAACTATGGCTACACCTTC.